This entry lists 14 T cell receptor beta chains sequenced from one sample in a study of vaccination and CD4 T cells after COVID-19. An Oncomine TCR Beta short-read assay was used to sequence the DNA from cultured CD4+ T cells. In TCRdb, the PCR reads were re-called with MiXCR into one record per CDR3 protein. The sample shows tens of thousands of distinct CDR3 sequences, around 45% of them seen only once. Their cognate antigens are unknown. Treatment given: roughly ten-day PBMC culture with coronavirus spike peptide pools or control peptides (ViraFEST assay). The sample consisted of CD4+ T cells from blood, cultured in vitro. The origin of the receptors is a human donor who had recovered from COVID-19.

V and J are TRBV5-4 and TRBJ2-3, with 11 bases matching TRBD1. This CDR3 is 16 amino acids long. J lost 6 bases, V lost 4 bases, and 10 bases had no gene match. CDR1 and CDR2 (germline): SGHNT, YYREEE (reference sequence). This CDR3 is CASSAGQGAVSDTQYF. The CDR3 DNA follows: TGTGCCAGCAGCGCCGGACAGGGGGCAGTATCGGATACGCAGTATTTT.

The rearrangement uses TRBV27 and TRBJ2-7; 14 nucleotides agree with TRBD2. The CDR3 extends over 16 amino acids. Unmatched junction bases numbered 4, after V lost 5 bases and J lost 1 base. Per the germline V gene, CDR1 is MNHEY and CDR2 is SMNVEV (reference sequence). CDR3 nucleotides: TGTGCCAGCAGTGCCAGACTAGCGGGGGGGTCCTACGAGCAGTACTTC. Translated, it gives CASSARLAGGSYEQYF.

This rearrangement joins TRBV10-3 to TRBJ2-3; 9 nucleotides agree with TRBD1. This CDR3 region has 14 residues. Germline CDR1 and CDR2: ENHRY and SYGVKD. V shed 10 bases, J shed 1 base, and the junction held 6 bases outside the gene matches. The DNA for the CDR3 is TGTGCCACACAACAGGGGGCGGGCACAGATACGCAGTATTTT. It is translated as CATQQGAGTDTQYF.

The chain links TRBV20-1 to TRBJ2-2; D is possibly TRBD1 or TRBD2 (5 bases each). Germline CDR1 is DFQATT and CDR2 is SNEGSKA (reference sequence). The CDR3 totals 15 residues. V was cut by 3 bases and J by 1 base, with 12 bases left in between. The CDR3 nucleotides are TGCAGTGCTAGTTCGGGGCGGTTGAACACCGGGGAGCTGTTTTTT. Its translation: CSASSGRLNTGELFF.

This clonotype was counted a few times. V is TRBV7-3 and J is TRBJ2-3; possibly TRBD1 for D (5 bases). CDR1 and CDR2 (germline): SGHTA, FQGTGA. This CDR3 has 14 amino acids. Deletions cut 2 bases from V and 5 bases from J, with 11 bases between. CDR3 DNA sequence: TGTGCCAGCAGCTTACTGGGAACAGGAGATACGCAGTATTTT. This codes for CASSLLGTGDTQYF.

This chain connects TRBV5-1 to TRBJ2-5; 7 bases match TRBD1. The CDR3 is 15 amino acids. The J segment lost 4 bases and the V segment lost 4 bases, leaving 10 bases of the junction unmatched. Per germline, CDR1 SGHRS and CDR2 YFSETQ. CDR3 sequence (DNA): TGCGCCAGCAGCGTTGACAGGGCAGGAGGAGAGACCCAGTACTTC. The encoded protein is CASSVDRAGGETQYF.

The CDR3 spells CASSIPTGWDYGYTF. The CDR3 nucleotides are TGTGCCAGTAGTATCCCGACAGGGTGGGACTATGGCTACACCTTC. The chain carries TRBV19 and TRBJ1-2, with TRBD1 matching 7 bases. Per the germline V gene, CDR1 is LNHDA and CDR2 is SQIVND (reference sequence). CDR3 size: 15 residues. J lost 3 bases, V lost 3 bases, and 7 bases had no gene match.

The genes are TRBV6-1 and TRBJ1-2; D is perhaps TRBD1 (5 bases). Germline loops: CDR1 MNHNS, CDR2 SASEGT. This CDR3 region has 16 residues. Trimming left V 8 bases short and J 4 bases short, with 23 bases between. The chain's CDR3 is CASRNPGLGAGYGYTF. The CDR3 coding sequence is TGTGCCAGCCGAAACCCAGGATTAGGGGCTGGCTATGGCTACACCTTC.

This clonotype was recorded a few times. The rearrangement links TRBV5-4 to TRBJ1-2; perhaps TRBD1 as D (5 bases). Germline CDR1 is SGHNT and CDR2 is YYREEE (reference sequence). The ends were cut back, 1 base at V and 2 bases at J, with 12 bases in the middle. The CDR3 extends over 15 amino acids. The CDR3 protein is CASSLLGQGNYGYTF. CDR3 DNA sequence: TGTGCCAGCAGCTTGTTAGGTCAGGGCAACTATGGCTACACCTTC. The full variable domain, with the rest looked up from reference TRBV5-4 and TRBJ1-2, is ETGVTQSPTHLIKTRGQQVTLRCSSQSGHNTVSWYQQALGQGPQFIFQYYREEENGRGNFPPRFSGLQFPNYSSELNVNALELDDSALYLCASSLLGQGNYGYTFGSGTRLTVV.

The chain has TRBV12-3 or TRBV12-4 and TRBJ2-1; D gene uncertain. This CDR3 comprises 15 residues. V was shortened by 3 bases and J by 0 bases, with 9 bases between the two germline ends. The CDR3 protein is CASSFGRSSYNEQFF. The CDR3 nucleotides are TGTGCCAGCAGTTTTGGTCGCAGCTCCTACAATGAGCAGTTCTTC.

This clonotype turned up a few times. This chain uses TRBV20-1 with TRBJ1-3; TRBD1 might be the D (6 bases). The CDR3 is made up of 14 amino acids. V was cut by 4 bases and J by 0 bases, with 10 bases left in between. Germline values: CDR1 DFQATT, CDR2 SNEGSKA (reference sequence). The CDR3 sequence: CSATDRSSGNTIYF. The CDR3 coding sequence is TGCAGTGCTACCGACAGGAGCTCTGGAAACACCATATATTTT.

The chain links TRBV19 to TRBJ1-2, with D maybe TRBD1 (5 bases). This CDR3 region has 16 residues. The germline V and J ends were trimmed by 3 bases and 4 bases, with 18 bases remaining between them. Germline V gene sequence: CDR1 LNHDA, CDR2 SQIVND (reference sequence). The CDR3 nucleotides are TGTGCCAGTAGTATTCCGGGAGAGGGACCAGGCTATGGCTACACCTTC. This sequence encodes CASSIPGEGPGYGYTF.

The V call is TRBV24-1, the J call TRBJ2-5; 9 nucleotides line up with TRBD1. Germline CDR1 is KGHDR and CDR2 is SFDVKD. The CDR3 is made up of 16 amino acids. V shed 5 bases and J 0 bases; nucleotides not matched to a gene: 6. Written as DNA, the CDR3 is TGTGCCACCAGTGGAGCGGGGACAGGGTACCAAGAGACCCAGTACTTC. Protein sequence: CATSGAGTGYQETQYF.

The chain carries TRBV7-9 and TRBJ1-1; TRBD1 matches 8 bases. The CDR3 spans 14 residues. With V trimmed by 8 bases and J by 5 bases, 10 bases remained unmatched. Germline V gives CDR1 SEHNR, CDR2 FQNEAQ (reference sequence). The CDR3 here is CASVHTGGKTEAFF. The CDR3 nucleotides read TGTGCCAGCGTACATACAGGGGGTAAAACTGAAGCTTTCTTT.